These T cell receptor beta chains were read from a single sample in a study of CD8 T cells in Susac syndrome. TCRdb processed the immunoSEQ multiplex PCR reads anew with MiXCR; each CDR3 protein has one entry. This table has 350,000 to 550,000 distinct CDR3 sequences, approximately 89% appearing once. Sequencing was carried out using CD8+ T cells from PBMCs. These receptors all come from a human donor with multiple sclerosis. The CDR3 runs from the conserved cysteine through the conserved F or W. Fields, in order: J gene, V gene, D gene, clone size, CDR3 protein, CDR3 DNA. The D gene is left open where the match is weak. The size of a clone is reported for some rows only, either as once, few or many, or as a class for expanded clones.

J: TRBJ1-2
V: TRBV4-1
D: -
size: few
CDR3: CASSQEGTYGYTF
DNA: TGCGCCAGCAGCCAAGAGGGCACGTATGGCTACACCTTC

J: TRBJ1-1
V: TRBV4-1
D: -
size: once
CDR3: CASSQDPGESGYSEAFF
DNA: TGCGCCAGCAGCCAAGACCCAGGGGAGAGCGGATACTCAGAAGCTTTCTTT

J: TRBJ2-7
V: TRBV6-1
D: -
size: -
CDR3: CASSVFSGDAYEQYF
DNA: TGTGCCAGCAGTGTGTTCTCAGGGGATGCATACGAGCAGTACTTC

J: TRBJ1-5
V: TRBV7-2
D: -
size: -
CDR3: CASSLEVGGYQPQHF
DNA: TGTGCCAGCAGCTTAGAGGTGGGGGGTTATCAGCCCCAGCATTTT

J: TRBJ1-1
V: TRBV20-1
D: -
size: -
CDR3: CSARRSGSDTEAFF
DNA: TGCAGTGCTAGAAGGTCAGGGAGTGACACTGAAGCTTTCTTT

J: TRBJ1-5
V: TRBV7-8
D: -
size: -
CDR3: CASSSGELPGNQPQHF
DNA: TGTGCCAGCAGCTCTGGGGAGTTACCAGGCAATCAGCCCCAGCATTTT

J: TRBJ1-6
V: TRBV12-2
D: -
size: -
CDR3: CASRWTGAPLHF
DNA: TGTGCAAGTCGCTGGACAGGGGCACCCCTCCACTTT

J: TRBJ2-3
V: TRBV11-1
D: -
size: -
CDR3: CASSSPDREGTDTQYF
DNA: TGTGCCAGCAGCTCACCGGACAGGGAGGGGACAGATACGCAGTATTTT

J: TRBJ1-5
V: TRBV30
D: -
size: -
CDR3: CALGESQLNQPQHF
DNA: TGTGCCCTCGGGGAATCCCAGCTGAATCAGCCCCAGCATTTT

J: TRBJ1-2
V: TRBV7-9
D: TRBD1
size: -
CDR3: CASSLSDRQGEAGYTF
DNA: TGTGCCAGCAGCTTAAGTGACCGTCAGGGGGAAGCAGGCTACACCTTC

J: TRBJ2-7
V: TRBV19
D: -
size: -
CDR3: CASSTGVSYEQYF
DNA: TGTGCCAGTAGTACAGGGGTATCCTACGAGCAGTACTTC

J: TRBJ2-7
V: TRBV27
D: -
size: -
CDR3: CASSPIGSSYEQYF
DNA: TGTGCCAGCAGCCCGATCGGGAGCTCCTACGAGCAGTACTTC

J: TRBJ2-1
V: TRBV30
D: -
size: -
CDR3: CAWTGANEQFF
DNA: TGTGCCTGGACCGGAGCCAATGAGCAGTTCTTC

J: TRBJ2-1
V: TRBV30
D: TRBD2
size: once
CDR3: CAWTLAASYNEQFF
DNA: TGTGCCTGGACTCTAGCGGCCTCCTACAATGAGCAGTTCTTC

J: TRBJ1-2
V: TRBV2
D: -
size: once
CDR3: CASRGRGWRSNGYTF
DNA: TGTGCCAGCAGGGGAAGGGGGTGGCGGTCTAATGGCTACACCTTC

J: TRBJ1-4
V: TRBV20-1
D: -
size: once
CDR3: CSAQIPGTPGEKLFF
DNA: TGCAGTGCGCAGATACCAGGGACCCCGGGGGAAAAACTGTTTTTT

J: TRBJ1-1
V: TRBV6-1
D: -
size: -
CDR3: CASSQLLRDTEAFF
DNA: TGTGCCAGCAGTCAACTCCTTAGGGACACTGAAGCTTTCTTT

J: TRBJ2-1
V: TRBV20-1
D: -
size: -
CDR3: CSARDNQFSYNEQFF
DNA: TGCAGTGCTAGAGATAACCAATTCTCCTACAATGAGCAGTTCTTC

J: TRBJ2-1
V: TRBV2
D: -
size: -
CDR3: CASIRTTSYNEQFF
DNA: TGTGCCAGCATAAGGACAACTTCCTACAATGAGCAGTTCTTC

J: TRBJ1-2
V: TRBV6-5
D: TRBD1
size: -
CDR3: CATSLQGGIKPGYTF
DNA: TGTGCCACCTCTCTCCAGGGGGGGATAAAACCTGGCTACACCTTC

J: TRBJ1-4
V: TRBV7-6
D: -
size: -
CDR3: CASSPGALFNEKLFF
DNA: TGTGCCAGCAGCCCAGGGGCACTCTTTAATGAAAAACTGTTTTTT

J: TRBJ1-5
V: TRBV12-3/TRBV12-4
D: -
size: few
CDR3: CASSFPGLAVDQPQHF
DNA: TGTGCCAGCAGTTTCCCGGGTTTAGCGGTTGATCAGCCCCAGCATTTT

J: TRBJ2-7
V: TRBV10-3
D: -
size: -
CDR3: CAISVFEGDYEQYF
DNA: TGTGCCATCAGTGTCTTTGAGGGGGACTACGAGCAGTACTTC

J: TRBJ2-5
V: TRBV6-5
D: TRBD1
size: -
CDR3: CASSYGTGDYQETQYF
DNA: TGTGCCAGCAGTTACGGGACAGGAGATTACCAAGAGACCCAGTACTTC

J: TRBJ2-2
V: TRBV30
D: -
size: -
CDR3: CAWNGNTGELFF
DNA: TGTGCCTGGAACGGAAACACCGGGGAGCTGTTTTTT

J: TRBJ2-3
V: TRBV27
D: -
size: -
CDR3: CASSLAEGDPDTQYF
DNA: TGTGCCAGCAGTTTGGCGGAGGGGGACCCCGATACGCAGTATTTT

J: TRBJ2-6
V: TRBV20-1
D: -
size: -
CDR3: CSAYRDSPDSGANVLTF
DNA: TGCAGTGCTTACCGGGACTCGCCGGATTCTGGGGCCAACGTCCTGACTTTC

J: TRBJ2-3
V: TRBV2
D: TRBD2
size: -
CDR3: CASSPLAGTDTQYF
DNA: TGTGCCAGCAGCCCTCTAGCGGGGACAGATACGCAGTATTTT

J: TRBJ2-3
V: TRBV4-1
D: TRBD2
size: -
CDR3: CASSQEILVIGGGTDTQYF
DNA: TGCGCCAGCAGCCAAGAAATACTGGTTATCGGCGGGGGAACAGATACGCAGTATTTT

J: TRBJ1-1
V: TRBV5-4
D: -
size: -
CDR3: CASARGVGAEAFF
DNA: TGTGCCAGCGCCCGGGGGGTGGGAGCTGAAGCTTTCTTT

J: TRBJ2-5
V: TRBV4-1
D: TRBD2
size: -
CDR3: CASSQDPAGGGIQETQYF
DNA: TGCGCCAGCAGCCAAGATCCAGCCGGGGGGGGGATCCAAGAGACCCAGTACTTC